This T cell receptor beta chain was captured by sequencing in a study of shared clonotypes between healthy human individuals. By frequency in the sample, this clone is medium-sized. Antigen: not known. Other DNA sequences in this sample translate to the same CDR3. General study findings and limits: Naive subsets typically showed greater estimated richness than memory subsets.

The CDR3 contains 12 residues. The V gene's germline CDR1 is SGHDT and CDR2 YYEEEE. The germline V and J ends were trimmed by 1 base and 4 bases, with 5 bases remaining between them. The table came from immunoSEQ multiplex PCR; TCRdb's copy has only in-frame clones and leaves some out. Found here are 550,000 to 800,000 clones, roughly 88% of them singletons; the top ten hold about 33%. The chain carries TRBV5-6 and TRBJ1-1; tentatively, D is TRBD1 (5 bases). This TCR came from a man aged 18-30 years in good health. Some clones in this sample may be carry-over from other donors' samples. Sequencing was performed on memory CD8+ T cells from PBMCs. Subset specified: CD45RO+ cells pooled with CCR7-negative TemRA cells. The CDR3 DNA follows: TGTGCCAGCAGCTTGAGGGGCACTGAAGCTTTCTTT. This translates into CASSLRGTEAFF.